This record looks at one T cell receptor (beta chain) sequence and its context. Authors' analysis steps: Quantification of nucleated cells was approximated via reference gene primer amplification. Some clones are missing from TCRdb's copy, which holds only in-frame ones; the method was immunoSEQ multiplex PCR. V and J calls plus clone size are reproduced from that table; the DNA served to infer D and trimming. This table has around 50,000 clones, around nine tenths appearing once. Trimming removed 4 bases from V and 6 bases from J, with 12 bases in between. CDR3 length: 13 residues. This sample is part of a study of blood T cell repertoires in COVID-19. Study context: Material from acute and convalescent COVID-19 was sourced from the United States, Italy and Spain. T cells, B-cell-depleted T cells, or PBMCs supplied cDNA or gDNA.

Specimen: peripheral blood. The TCR was taken from a man aged 55-75 years with active or convalescent COVID-19. This chain links TRBV12-3 or TRBV12-4 with TRBJ1-2, with D hard to call. The CDR3 region is CASSYRFGNGYTF. CDR3 sequence (DNA): TGTGCCAGCAGTTACAGATTCGGAAATGGCTACACCTTC.